Here is one T cell receptor beta chain with its context. There is no known antigen for this receptor. No base qualities exist here, and no much larger clone lies one base off it. This entry belongs to a study of blood T cell repertoires in COVID-19 (dated by TCRdb to the early 2020s). In the study overall: Samples from collaborators originated in the United States, Italy and Spain and spanned both the acute and convalescent phases of COVID-19. The prospective study material was composed of cDNA or gDNA derived from T cells, B-cell-depleted T cells, or PBMCs. The dataset comprised deeply sampled blood TCRbeta repertoires from subjects exposed to, actively infected with, or recovered from COVID-19. The repertoires were released in a freely available public database meant as a resource for research on the immune response to SARS-CoV-2. Samples were obtained from the ongoing ImmuneRACE study (first 160 participants) and from over 1,000 subjects provided by 6 global collaborators. Sample metadata almost always included a de-identified subject ID, COVID-19 status, age in years and sex. HLA class I and class II types, where available, came from metadata supplied by the sample provider rather than from assay-based typing. The study at large found these results: How much clinical and demographic metadata was included differed by source and by participant, and the metadata was provided uncurated.

CDR3 length: 15 amino acids, cysteine to phenylalanine. Solely the CDR3 DNA is kept, with 45 bases framed from the first base. The trim is 5 bases for V and 7 bases for J, with a gap of 17 bases between the germline ends. The CDR1 and CDR2 encoded by the germline V gene (reference sequence) are SEHNR and FQNEAQ. TCRbeta CDR3 regions were amplified from genomic DNA using the immunoSEQ Assay, a bias-controlled multiplex PCR. Processing in the source paper ran as follows. The number of nucleated cells in each sample was estimated by amplification of reference gene primers within the assay. To quantify the absolute abundance of each unique TCRbeta CDR3 rearrangement, sequence reads were collapsed and filtered. Productive Simpson clonality was computed per sample as the square root of Simpson's diversity index over productive rearrangements. Not all clones reach the TCRdb copy of this immuneACCESS table, which keeps in-frame sequences only. Checked studies attribute under half of the gap to unresolved V genes and leave the rest unexplained. The DNA was the basis for D and trimming; V, J and clone size are from that table. In this sample the table shows some 130,000 clones, around 80% of which occur a single time. 10% to 12% of the sample lies in the top ten.

Collaborating institutions collected whole blood in K2EDTA tubes following their own protocols. For TCRbeta analysis, collaborator samples were shipped as frozen whole blood, as isolated PBMCs, or as DNA extracted from either sample type. The chain is assembled from TRBV7-9 and TRBJ1-4, with the identity of the D gene unclear. The sequenced sample consisted of peripheral blood. This receptor was taken from a human donor in a cohort sampled during active COVID-19. The CDR3 protein sequence reads: CASSPRTHLGEKLFF. The DNA sequence is TGTGCCAGCAGCCCTAGGACTCACCTAGGTGAAAAACTGTTTTTT.